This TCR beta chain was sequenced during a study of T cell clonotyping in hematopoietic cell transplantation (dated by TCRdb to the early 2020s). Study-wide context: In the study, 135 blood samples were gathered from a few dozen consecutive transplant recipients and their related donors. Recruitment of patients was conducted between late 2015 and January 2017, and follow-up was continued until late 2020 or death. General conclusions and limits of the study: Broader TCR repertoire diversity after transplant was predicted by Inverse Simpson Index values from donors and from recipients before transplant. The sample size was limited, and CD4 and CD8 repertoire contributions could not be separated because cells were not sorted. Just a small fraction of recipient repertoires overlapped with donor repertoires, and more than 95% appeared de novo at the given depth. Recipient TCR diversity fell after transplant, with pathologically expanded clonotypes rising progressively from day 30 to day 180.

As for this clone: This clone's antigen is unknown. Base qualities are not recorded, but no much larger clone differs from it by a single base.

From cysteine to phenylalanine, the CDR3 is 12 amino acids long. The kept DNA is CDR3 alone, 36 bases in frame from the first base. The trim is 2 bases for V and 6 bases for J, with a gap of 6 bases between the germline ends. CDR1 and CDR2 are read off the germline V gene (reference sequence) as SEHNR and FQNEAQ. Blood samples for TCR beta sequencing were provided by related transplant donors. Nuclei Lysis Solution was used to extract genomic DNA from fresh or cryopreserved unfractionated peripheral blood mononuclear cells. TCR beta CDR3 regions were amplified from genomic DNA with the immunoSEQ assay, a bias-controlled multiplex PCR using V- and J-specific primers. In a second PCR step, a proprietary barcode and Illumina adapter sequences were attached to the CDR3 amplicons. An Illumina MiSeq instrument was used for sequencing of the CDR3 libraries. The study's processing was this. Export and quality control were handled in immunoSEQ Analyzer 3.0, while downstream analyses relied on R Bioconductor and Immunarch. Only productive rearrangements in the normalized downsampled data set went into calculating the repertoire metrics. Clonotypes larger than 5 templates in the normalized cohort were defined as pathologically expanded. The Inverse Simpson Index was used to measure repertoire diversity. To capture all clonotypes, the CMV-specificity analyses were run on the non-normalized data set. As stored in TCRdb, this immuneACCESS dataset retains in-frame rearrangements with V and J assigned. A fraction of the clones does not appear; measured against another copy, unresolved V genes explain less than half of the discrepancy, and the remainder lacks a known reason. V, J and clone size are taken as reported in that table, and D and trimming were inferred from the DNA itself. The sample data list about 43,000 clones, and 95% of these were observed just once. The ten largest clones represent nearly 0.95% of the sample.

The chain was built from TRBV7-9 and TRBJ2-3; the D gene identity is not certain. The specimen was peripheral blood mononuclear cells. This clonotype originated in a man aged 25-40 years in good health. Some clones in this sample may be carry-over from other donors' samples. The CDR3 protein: CASSLKRDTQYF. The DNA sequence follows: TGTGCCAGCAGCTTAAAAAGGGATACGCAGTATTTT. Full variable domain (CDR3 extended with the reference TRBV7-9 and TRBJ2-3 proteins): DTGVSQNPRHKITKRGQNVTFRCDPISEHNRLYWYRQTLGQGPEFLTYFQNEAQLEKSRLLSDRFSAERPKGSFSTLEIQRTEQGDSAMYLCASSLKRDTQYFGPGTRLTVL.